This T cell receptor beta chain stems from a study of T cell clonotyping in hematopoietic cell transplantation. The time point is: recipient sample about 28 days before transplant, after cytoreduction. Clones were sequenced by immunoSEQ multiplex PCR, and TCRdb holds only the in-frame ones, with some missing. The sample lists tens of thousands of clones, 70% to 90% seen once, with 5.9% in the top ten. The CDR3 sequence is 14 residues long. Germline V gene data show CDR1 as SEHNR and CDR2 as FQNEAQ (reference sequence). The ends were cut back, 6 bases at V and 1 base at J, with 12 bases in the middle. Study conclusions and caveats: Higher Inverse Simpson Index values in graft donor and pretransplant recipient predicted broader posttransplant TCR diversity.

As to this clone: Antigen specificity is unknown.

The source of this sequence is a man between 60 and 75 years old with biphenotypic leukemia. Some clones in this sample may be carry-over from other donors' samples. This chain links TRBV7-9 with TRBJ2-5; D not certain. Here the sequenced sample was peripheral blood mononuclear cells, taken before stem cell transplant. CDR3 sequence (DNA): TGTGCCAGCAGTTCAAGGGCTATCCAAGAGACCCAGTACTTC. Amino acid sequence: CASSSRAIQETQYF.